The rows below give T cell receptor beta chains drawn from one sample of a study of shared clonotypes between healthy human individuals. Measured with immunoSEQ multiplex PCR; TCRdb has only the in-frame clones, and not every one. The table includes 1.5 million to 2.5 million clones, about 95% detected once. Sample: naive CD8+ T cells sorted from blood. The origin of the receptors is a man aged 18 to 30 in good health. The CDR3 runs from the conserved cysteine through the conserved F or W. The order of the fields is J gene, V gene, D gene, clone size, CDR3 protein, CDR3 DNA. D genes are given only for firm matches. Size is stated for part of the rows, as once, few or many counts, or as a class when the clone is expanded.

TRBJ2-7 TRBV23-1 . . CASSHPRQDRSYEQYF TGCGCCAGCAGTCACCCGAGACAGGACCGCTCCTACGAGCAGTACTTC
TRBJ2-7 TRBV30 . . CAFWGGSSYEQYF TGTGCCTTCTGGGGTGGGAGCTCCTACGAGCAGTACTTC
TRBJ1-3 TRBV6-1 . once CASGDGISGNTIYF TGTGCCAGCGGAGACGGGATCTCTGGAAACACCATATATTTT
TRBJ2-7 TRBV7-6 TRBD2 . CASSPGALAGGREQYF TGTGCCAGCAGCCCGGGAGCACTAGCGGGGGGGCGGGAGCAGTACTTC
TRBJ2-7 TRBV7-7 TRBD1 . CASSPGTALEQYF TGTGCTAGCAGCCCAGGGACAGCCCTAGAGCAGTACTTC
TRBJ1-5 TRBV5-6 . . CASSLWGRGEPQHF TGTGCCAGCAGCTTGTGGGGGCGCGGCGAGCCCCAGCATTTT
TRBJ2-2 TRBV13 . . CASSPSPGSTGELFF TGTGCCAGCAGCCCTTCCCCAGGGTCCACCGGGGAGCTGTTTTTT
TRBJ2-7 TRBV9 . . CASSVRDIPYEQYF TGTGCCAGCAGCGTTCGGGACATTCCCTACGAGCAGTACTTC
TRBJ2-5 TRBV28 TRBD2 . CASSFEVAGVGETQYF TGTGCCAGCAGTTTCGAGGTAGCGGGGGTGGGAGAGACCCAGTACTTC
TRBJ2-7 TRBV5-4 TRBD2 once CASSPGPSGYHYEQYF TGTGCCAGCAGCCCCGGGCCTAGCGGGTACCACTACGAGCAGTACTTC
TRBJ2-7 TRBV5-1 TRBD1 . CASSLVAGGGRYEQYF TGCGCCAGCAGCTTGGTGGCAGGGGGCGGTAGGTACGAGCAGTACTTC
TRBJ2-7 TRBV5-1 . . CASSTDTDYEQYF TGCGCCAGCAGCACCGACACAGACTACGAGCAGTACTTC
TRBJ2-1 TRBV4-1 . . CASSQDMSPEQFF TGCGCCAGCAGCCAAGATATGTCTCCTGAGCAGTTCTTC
TRBJ1-1 TRBV7-2 TRBD1 once CASSITAGGADTEAFF TGTGCCAGCAGCATAACCGCAGGGGGCGCGGACACTGAAGCTTTCTTT
TRBJ2-1 TRBV29-1 . . CSALSGSSYNEQFF TGCAGCGCCCTAAGCGGTAGCTCCTACAATGAGCAGTTCTTC
TRBJ2-3 TRBV28 TRBD2 . CASSFPGLAGGPRDTQYF TGTGCCAGCAGTTTTCCCGGACTAGCGGGGGGGCCAAGAGATACGCAGTATTTT
TRBJ2-1 TRBV6-1 TRBD1 . CASENRDSLNEQFF TGTGCCAGCGAAAACCGGGACAGTTTAAATGAGCAGTTCTTC
TRBJ1-1 TRBV6-5 . . CASSYPGLGTEAFF TGTGCCAGCAGTTACCCTGGATTGGGCACTGAAGCTTTCTTT
TRBJ1-1 TRBV11-1 . . CASSLGVSTEAFF TGTGCCAGCAGCTTAGGAGTTAGCACTGAAGCTTTCTTT
TRBJ2-4 TRBV6-6 . once CASAAGPFSKNIQYF TGTGCCAGCGCCGCCGGGCCCTTTTCCAAAAACATTCAGTACTTC